These T cell receptor beta chains were read from a single sample in a study of shared clonotypes between healthy human individuals. Produced via immunoSEQ multiplex PCR; TCRdb's table is partial and in-frame only. The sample consists of about 1.5 million clones, approximately 97% of them appearing once. Source material: naive CD4+ T cells sorted from blood. These receptors originate from a young man in good health. Each CDR3 is given with its conserved first and last residue. Fields, in order: D gene, V gene, J gene, CDR3 DNA, CDR3 protein. D genes are given only for firm matches.

>TRBD2|TRBV5-4|TRBJ2-1
TGTGCCAGCAGCCGCATACCGGGACTAGCGGGCAATGAGCAGTTCTTC
CASSRIPGLAGNEQFF
>TRBD2|TRBV6-4|TRBJ2-1
TGTGCCAGCAGCCTGCGAGCGGGATTATCCTACAATGAGCAGTTCTTC
CASSLRAGLSYNEQFF
>-|TRBV18|TRBJ1-5
TGTGCCAGCTCACCGTTAACAGCCCAGCCCCAGCATTTT
CASSPLTAQPQHF
>TRBD2|TRBV7-2|TRBJ2-1
TGTGCCAGCAGCTTAGAGGCTAGCGGGAGTCTCTTCAATGAGCAGTTCTTC
CASSLEASGSLFNEQFF
>-|TRBV6-4|TRBJ2-1
TGTGCCAGCAGTGACCCCCGTATAGGCAGATCCTCCTACAATGAGCAGTTCTTC
CASSDPRIGRSSYNEQFF
>-|TRBV5-1|TRBJ2-1
TGCGCCAGCAGCTTGTCTAGCTTTTACAATGAGCAGTTCTTC
CASSLSSFYNEQFF
>-|TRBV28|TRBJ2-7
TGTGCCAGCAGTTTAGGGGGTAGCCGGCGCCTGGGCGAGCAGTACTTC
CASSLGGSRRLGEQYF
>-|TRBV18|TRBJ1-1
TGTGCCAGCTCACCACAGGGGGGCACTGAAGCTTTCTTT
CASSPQGGTEAFF
>TRBD1|TRBV14|TRBJ2-7
TGTGCCAGCAGCCAGAGAGACAGGGTCCGGTACGAGCAGTACTTC
CASSQRDRVRYEQYF
>-|TRBV18|TRBJ1-4
TGTGCCAGCTTCTCCGGGACTGCAACTAATGAAAAACTGTTTTTT
CASFSGTATNEKLFF
>TRBD1|TRBV18|TRBJ1-5
TGTGCCAGCTCACCCCCGGGACAGGGGGCTTGGCAGCCCCAGCATTTT
CASSPPGQGAWQPQHF
>-|TRBV9|TRBJ1-1
TGTGCCAGCAGCGTAGAGCCGGGACAGAACACTGAAGCTTTCTTT
CASSVEPGQNTEAFF